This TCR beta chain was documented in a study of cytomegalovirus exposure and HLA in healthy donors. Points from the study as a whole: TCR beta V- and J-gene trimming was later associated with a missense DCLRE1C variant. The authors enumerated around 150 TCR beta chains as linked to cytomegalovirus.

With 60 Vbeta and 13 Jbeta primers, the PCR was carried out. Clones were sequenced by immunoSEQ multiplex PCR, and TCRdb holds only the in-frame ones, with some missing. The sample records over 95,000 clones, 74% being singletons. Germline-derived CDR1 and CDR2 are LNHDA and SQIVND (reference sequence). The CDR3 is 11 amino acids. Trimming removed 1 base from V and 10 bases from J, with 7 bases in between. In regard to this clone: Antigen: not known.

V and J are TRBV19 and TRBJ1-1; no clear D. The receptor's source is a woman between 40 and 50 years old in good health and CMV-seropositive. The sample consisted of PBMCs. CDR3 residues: CASSIGYGAFF. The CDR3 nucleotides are TGTGCCAGTAGTATAGGCTACGGAGCTTTCTTT.